Below, 10 T cell receptor delta chains from the same sample are listed, as sequenced in a study of gamma-delta chains in newborns, infants, children. TCRdb reanalysed the reads with CATT. This sample has about 4,000 delta-chain clones, with roughly 14% found just once. Sequencing used blood. These receptors all stem from a child who was a newborn, infant or young child, either healthy, febrile or measles-vaccinated (not recorded which).

As for this clone: With a much larger clone just one base away, this may be a read error. The sample contains more than one DNA sequence encoding this CDR3. CDR3 amino acids: CACDTLTGGYPGPDKLIF. The CDR3 region has the DNA TGTGCCTGTGACACCCTTACTGGGGGATACCCTGGCCCCGATAAACTCATCTTT. The chain has TRDV2 and TRDJ1, with 12 bases lining up with TRDD3. The CDR3 is 18 residues long. Germline V lookup: CDR1 GEAIGNYY, CDR2 EKD. V shed 0 bases, J shed 3 bases, and the junction held 10 bases outside the gene matches.

A few counts support this clone. TCRdb assigns this DNA the protein of a much larger clone, which departs from its translation at residue 6; this likely reflects a read error, and the protein shown comes from translating the DNA. The V call is TRDV2, the J call TRDJ1; 13 bases line up with TRDD3. Matching the DNA to germline supplied the J gene, which TCRdb does not give. Losses at the gene ends were 0 bases for V and 4 bases for J; bases not matched to a gene: 7. The germline gives CDR1 GEAIGNYY, CDR2 EKD. The CDR3 length is 17 residues. The CDR3 coding sequence is TGTGCCTGTGACACCATACGTACTGGGGGATACGACGATAAACTCATCTTT. This sequence encodes CACDTIRTGGYDDKLIF.

Concerning this clone: The TCRdb record carries a much larger clone's protein, which differs from this DNA's translation at residue 5; a read error is the likely cause, and the protein listed here is the DNA translation. This chain uses TRDV2 with TRDJ2, with 9 nucleotides matching TRDD3. Germline V gene data show CDR1 as GEAIGNYY and CDR2 as EKD. The V segment lost 3 bases and the J segment 0 bases; nucleotides outside the gene matches: 10. The CDR3 is 18 residues long. CDR3 nucleotide sequence: TGTGCCTGTGACGCTGTACTGGGGGACCTCGCTTTGACAGCACAACTCTTCTTT. Its translation is CACDAVLGDLALTAQLFF.

Comment on this clone: Different DNA sequences within this sample yield the same CDR3. The rearrangement links TRDV2 to TRDJ1; a possible D gene is TRDD2 (5 bases). The CDR3 runs to 18 residues. Trimming removed 0 bases from V and 0 bases from J, with 19 bases in between. Germline V lookup: CDR1 GEAIGNYY, CDR2 EKD. CDR3 sequence reads: CACDTVSGFLKDTDKLIF. In DNA, the CDR3 is TGTGCCTGTGACACCGTATCCGGTTTCCTCAAGGACACCGATAAACTCATCTTT.

This clone was seen a handful of times. One base separates it from a far larger clone, so it is likely a read error. The V call is TRDV2, the J call TRDJ2; TRDD3 matches at 13 bases. This CDR3 has 23 amino acids. CDR1 GEAIGNYY and CDR2 EKD come from the germline V gene. Here the CDR3 DNA reads TGTGCCTGTGACACCTGCTTTACCGTACTGGGGGATACGACTCCTACTTTGGCAGCACAACTCTTCTTT. Translation gives CACDTCFTVLGDTTPTLAAQLFF.

This clone was seen a handful of times. The protein given by TCRdb reflects a much larger clone and differs at residue 12 from this DNA's translation, likely from a read error; the protein shown is the DNA's translation. The chain employs TRDV2 and TRDJ1; D call uncertain. The CDR3 covers 19 residues. V was shortened by 4 bases and J by 0 bases, with 26 bases between the two germline ends. Germline V CDR1 and CDR2: GEAIGNYY, EKD. The CDR3 loop reads CACDQIPRVGVEYTDKLIF. CDR3 nucleotide sequence: TGTGCCTGTGATCAGATCCCTCGCGTAGGGGTCGAATACACCGATAAACTCATCTTT.

Worth noting for this clone: This may be a read error: a much more frequent sequence differs by one nucleotide. The identical CDR3 is also encoded by other nucleotide sequences in the sample. The gene calls are TRDV1 and TRDJ1; 13 positions agree with TRDD3. The CDR3 runs to 24 residues. Germline V gene data show CDR1 as TSWWSYY and CDR2 as QGS. This CDR3 reads CALGERISYVLYWGIRSNTDKLIF. The CDR3 DNA reads as TGTGCTCTTGGGGAACGCATATCCTACGTCCTTTACTGGGGGATACGCAGTAACACCGACAAACTCATCTTT.

On this clone: One end of the junction does not line up with germline, which may come from a read error. This specimen includes other DNA sequences encoding the same CDR3. This chain joins TRDV2 and TRDJ3; 11 bases fit TRDD3. Germline V gene data show CDR1 as GEAIGNYY and CDR2 as EKD. CDR3 length: 22 amino acids. CDR3 DNA: TGTGCCTGTGACACCGTTCGAGAACTGGGGGATAAGGGCTCCTGGGACACCCGACAGATGTTCTTC. This codes for CACDTVRELGDKGSWDTRQMFF.

Regarding this clone: Possible read error: a much larger clone is one base away. The genes are TRDV2 and TRDJ1, with D perhaps being TRDD2 or TRDD3 (7 bases each). Germline V gene data show CDR1 as GEAIGNYY and CDR2 as EKD. The CDR3 is 20 residues long. Written as DNA, the CDR3 is TGTGCCTGTGACTTCCTACAACCGCGCCGGGGGATCCAGTACACCGATAAACCCATCTTT. Translated: CACDFLQPRRGIQYTDKPIF.

V is TRDV2 and J is TRDJ1, with D perhaps matching TRDD3 (5 bases). TCRdb records no J gene; here it was assigned by comparing the DNA to germline. CDR1 is GEAIGNYY and CDR2 is EKD in the germline V gene. The CDR3 consists of 15 residues. V lost 3 bases, J lost 0 bases, and 13 bases lay in between. CDR3 nucleotide sequence: TGTGCCTGTGACCCCGTCGGGGACCACACCGATAAACTCATCTTT. Translation: CACDPVGDHTDKLIF.